Listed here are 9 T cell receptor beta chains from one sample, sequenced in a study of T cells in Graves' hyperthyroidism and ophthalmopathy. RNA transcripts were the template for amplifying TCR beta CDR3 regions. TCR CDR3 underwent first-round RT-PCR with the HTBI primer set. TCRdb re-derived calls from the multiplex PCR reads in MiXCR, one entry per CDR3 protein. Here the sample spans some 300,000 distinct CDR3 sequences, roughly 20% being singletons. The sequencing input was blood. These receptors originate from a man aged 45-65 years with Graves' ophthalmopathy.

V is TRBV2 and J is TRBJ1-1, with D possibly being TRBD1 (5 bases). Per germline, CDR1 SNHLY and CDR2 FYNNEI. V lost 4 bases and J lost 1, with 10 bases in between. The CDR3 extends over 14 amino acids. The CDR3 DNA is TGTGCCAGCAGTGGGGACCGTACGAACACTGAAGCTTTCTTT. Translating it yields CASSGDRTNTEAFF.

This clonotype was observed many times. The chain carries TRBV11-3 and TRBJ1-1; no definite D call. The CDR3 has 13 amino acids. CDR1 is SGHNT and CDR2 is YENEEA in the germline V gene. V was trimmed by 3 bases and J by 10 bases, leaving 15 bases between them. CDR3 DNA: TGTGCCAGCAGCTTGGGCAAATCCTCTGTAGCTTTCTTT. This gives the protein CASSLGKSSVAFF.

This clonotype was detected many times. The gene calls are TRBV7-6 and TRBJ2-3; TRBD2 agrees at 8 bases. Looked up from germline, CDR1 is SGHVS and CDR2 is FNYEAQ. J lost 1 base, V lost 5 bases, and 5 bases had no gene match. This CDR3 contains 15 residues. CDR3 nucleotides: TGTGCCAGCAGCCCGGGACTAGTCCGCACAGATACGCAGTATTTT. It translates to CASSPGLVRTDTQYF.

This clonotype came up many times. The CDR3 spells CASSPGLAGGTLYNEQFF. DNA of the CDR3: TGCGCCAGCAGCCCGGGACTAGCGGGAGGAACCCTCTACAATGAGCAGTTCTTC. The rearrangement joins TRBV5-1 to TRBJ2-1, with TRBD2 identical over 15 bases. The CDR3 totals 18 residues. V was pared by 4 bases and J by 3 bases, with 8 bases of the junction left unmatched. Germline V gene lookup returns CDR1 SGHRS and CDR2 YFSETQ. Full variable domain (outside the CDR3, taken from reference TRBV5-1 and TRBJ2-1): KAGVTQTPRYLIKTRGQQVTLSCSPISGHRSVSWYQQTPGQGLQFLFEYFSETQRNKGNFPGRFSGRQFSNSRSEMNVSTLELGDSALYLCASSPGLAGGTLYNEQFFGPGTRLTVL.

This clonotype was found many times. The V call is TRBV7-3, the J call TRBJ2-1, with 10 bases lining up with TRBD1. J lost 9 bases, V lost 3 bases, and 5 bases had no gene match. Germline CDR1 is SGHTA and CDR2 is FQGTGA. CDR3 length equals 14 residues. CDR3 protein: CASSFGTGEAEQFF. CDR3 sequence (DNA): TGTGCCAGCAGCTTCGGGACAGGGGAGGCTGAGCAGTTCTTC.

This clonotype came up a few times. The V call is TRBV18, the J call TRBJ2-1, with 8 bases fitting TRBD2. This CDR3 comprises 13 residues. Germline CDR1 KGHSH, CDR2 LQKENI. The V gene end was trimmed by 0 bases and the J gene end by 9 bases; junction bases not matched to a gene: 1. CDR3 DNA: TGTGCCAGCTCACCACCTAGCGGGACTGAGCAGTTCTTC. Amino acids: CASSPPSGTEQFF. Using reference TRBV18 and TRBJ2-1 for the parts outside the CDR3, the full variable domain is NAGVMQNPRHLVRRRGQEARLRCSPMKGHSHVYWYRQLPEEGLKFMVYLQKENIIDESGMPKERFSAEFPKEGPSILRIQQVVRGDSAAYFCASSPPSGTEQFFGPGTRLTVL.

Worth noting for this clonotype: This could be a read error, since a much larger clone is one nucleotide away. The genes are TRBV28 and TRBJ2-7; 7 bases agree with TRBD2. The CDR3 has 13 amino acids. The V segment lost 5 bases and the J segment 7 bases; nucleotides outside the gene matches: 8. In germline, CDR1 is MDHEN, CDR2 SYDVKM. In DNA form, the CDR3 reads TGTGCCAGCAGTCCGGGGGGAATGTGGGAGCAGTACTTC. Amino acid sequence: CASSPGGMWEQYF.

This clonotype was observed at least ten times. The CDR3 nucleotides are TGTGCCAGCAGTGAATCTCGGGGGCTGTATTACGAGCAGTACTTC. This encodes CASSESRGLYYEQYF. The chain joins TRBV2 to TRBJ2-7; D is tentatively TRBD1 or TRBD2 (6 bases each). Germline assignment: CDR1 SNHLY and CDR2 FYNNEI. The CDR3 length is 15 residues. V dropped 2 bases and J dropped 4 bases, with 15 bases sitting between them.

This clonotype was recorded many times. The chain carries TRBV3-1 and TRBJ2-5, with D uncertain. Germline CDR1 LGHDT, CDR2 YNNKEL (reference sequence). The CDR3 has 15 amino acids. The V and J ends lost 1 base and 1 base respectively, with 10 bases between them. DNA of the CDR3: TGTGCCAGCAGCCAAGGGGTCCAGATCCAAGAGACCCAGTACTTC. The encoded protein is CASSQGVQIQETQYF.